The clone carrying this T cell receptor beta chain was detected many times. As yet, its antigen is unknown. Previously published methods and listed TCR primers were used for the bulk TCR libraries. Each CDR3 protein gets one entry after TCRdb re-called the PCR reads with MiXCR. The table has tens of thousands of distinct CDR3 sequences, 15% to 20% seen once. This record comes from a study of molecular identifiers for immune sequencing clone quantification. The CDR3 contains 16 residues. Germline assignment: CDR1 PRHDT and CDR2 FYEKMQ (reference sequence). Trimming left V 0 bases short and J 0 bases short, with 11 bases between. Regarding the study as a whole: Beyond 20 RNA copies, clones held over 97% of effector molecules, compared with under 1% in naive cells.

Sequencing was done on a sample of naive CD8+ T cells from blood, with Jurkat cell RNA spiked in. Noted subset: FACS-sorted CD8+CD4-CCR7+CD45RA+ naive T cells. The clonotype was recovered from a human donor in good health. Some libraries in this study had Jurkat cell RNA spiked in. This chain joins TRBV13 and TRBJ1-1; D might be TRBD1 (6 bases). CDR3 in amino acids: CASSLGLGGMNTEAFF. DNA for the CDR3: TGTGCCAGCAGCTTAGGCCTGGGGGGCATGAACACTGAAGCTTTCTTT.